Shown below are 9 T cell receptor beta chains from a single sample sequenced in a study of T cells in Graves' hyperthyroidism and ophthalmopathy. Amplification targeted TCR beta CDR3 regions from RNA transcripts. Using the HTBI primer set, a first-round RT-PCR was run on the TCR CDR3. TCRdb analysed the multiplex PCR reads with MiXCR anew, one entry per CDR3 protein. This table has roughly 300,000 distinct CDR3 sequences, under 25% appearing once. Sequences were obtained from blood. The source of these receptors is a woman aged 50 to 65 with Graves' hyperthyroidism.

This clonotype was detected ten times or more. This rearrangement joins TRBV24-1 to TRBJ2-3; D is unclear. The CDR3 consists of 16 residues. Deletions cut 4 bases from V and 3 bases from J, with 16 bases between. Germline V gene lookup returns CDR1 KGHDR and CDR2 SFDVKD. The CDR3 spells CATSDPDPSQTDTQYF. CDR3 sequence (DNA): TGTGCCACCAGTGACCCTGACCCAAGCCAAACAGATACGCAGTATTTT.

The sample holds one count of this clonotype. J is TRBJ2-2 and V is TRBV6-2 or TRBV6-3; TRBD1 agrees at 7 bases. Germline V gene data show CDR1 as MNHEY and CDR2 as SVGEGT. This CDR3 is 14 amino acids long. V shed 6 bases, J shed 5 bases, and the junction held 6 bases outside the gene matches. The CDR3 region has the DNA TGTGCCAGCAGACGAGGGACAGAAACCGGGGAGCTGTTTTTT. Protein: CASRRGTETGELFF.

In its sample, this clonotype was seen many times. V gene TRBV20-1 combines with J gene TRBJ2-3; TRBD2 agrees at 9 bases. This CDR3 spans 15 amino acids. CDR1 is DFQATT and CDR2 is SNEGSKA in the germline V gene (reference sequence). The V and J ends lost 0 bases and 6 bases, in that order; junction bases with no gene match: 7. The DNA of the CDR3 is TGCAGTGCTAGAGATACAGCGGGAGGTAGTGATACGCAGTATTTT. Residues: CSARDTAGGSDTQYF.

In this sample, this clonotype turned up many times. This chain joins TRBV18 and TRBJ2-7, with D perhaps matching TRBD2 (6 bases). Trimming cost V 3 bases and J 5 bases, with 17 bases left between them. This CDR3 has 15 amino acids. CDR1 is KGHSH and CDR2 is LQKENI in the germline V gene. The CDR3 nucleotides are TGTGCCAGCTCACCGGAGACGGGAGACCTGAACGAGCAGTACTTC. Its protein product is CASSPETGDLNEQYF.

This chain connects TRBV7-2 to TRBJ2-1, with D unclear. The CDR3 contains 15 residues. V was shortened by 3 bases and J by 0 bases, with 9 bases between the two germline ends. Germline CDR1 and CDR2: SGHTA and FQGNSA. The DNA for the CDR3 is TGTGCCAGCAGCTTTGAAAGGAGCTCCTACAATGAGCAGTTCTTC. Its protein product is CASSFERSSYNEQFF.

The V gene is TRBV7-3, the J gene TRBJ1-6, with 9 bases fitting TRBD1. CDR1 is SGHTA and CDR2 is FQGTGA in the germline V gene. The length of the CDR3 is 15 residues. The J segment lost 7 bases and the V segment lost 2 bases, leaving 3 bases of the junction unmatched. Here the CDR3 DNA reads TGTGCCAGCAGCTTAGGGACAGGGAGGAATTCACCCCTCCACTTT. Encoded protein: CASSLGTGRNSPLHF.

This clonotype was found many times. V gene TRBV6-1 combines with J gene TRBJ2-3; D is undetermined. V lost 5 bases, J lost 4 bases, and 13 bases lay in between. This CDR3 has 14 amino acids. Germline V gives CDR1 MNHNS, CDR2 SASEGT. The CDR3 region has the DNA TGTGCCAGCAGTTTTTCGTCCAGATCAGATACGCAGTATTTT. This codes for CASSFSSRSDTQYF.

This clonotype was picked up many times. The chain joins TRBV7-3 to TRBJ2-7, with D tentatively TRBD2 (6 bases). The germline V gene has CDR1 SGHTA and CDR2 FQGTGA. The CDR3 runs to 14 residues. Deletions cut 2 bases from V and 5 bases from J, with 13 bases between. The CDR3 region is CASSLAGGIDEQYF. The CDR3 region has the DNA TGTGCCAGCAGCTTAGCTGGCGGGATAGACGAGCAGTACTTC.

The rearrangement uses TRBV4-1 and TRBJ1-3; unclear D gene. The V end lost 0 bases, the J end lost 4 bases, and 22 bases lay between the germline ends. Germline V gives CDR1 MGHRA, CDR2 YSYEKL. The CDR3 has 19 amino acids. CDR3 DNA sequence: TGCGCCAGCAGCCAAGAAGGTTGGGCAGCCGGTGCTGGGGGAAACACCATATATTTT. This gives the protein CASSQEGWAAGAGGNTIYF.